These T cell receptor beta chains were read from a single sample in a study of blood T cell repertoires in COVID-19. Generated by immunoSEQ multiplex PCR, the TCRdb table keeps only in-frame clones and is missing some. The sample shows 200,000 to 250,000 clones, about 80% of them seen only once. Sample: PBMCs or T cells enriched from blood (not recorded which). The receptor source for this set is a man between 60 and 75 years old who had recovered from COVID-19. CDR3s include the opening cysteine and the closing phenylalanine or tryptophan. D genes are given only for firm matches. Rows may omit the clone size; those that give it use once, few, many or a size class.

v_gene	j_gene	abundance	d_gene	CDR3aa	CDR3nt
TRBV6-5	TRBJ2-7	-	-	CASRLMTGSYEQYF	TGTGCCAGCAGACTAATGACGGGGTCCTACGAGCAGTACTTC
TRBV4-3	TRBJ1-1	-	TRBD1	CASSQLQGLGTEAFF	TGCGCCAGCAGCCAACTACAGGGGTTGGGGACTGAAGCTTTCTTT
TRBV4-3	TRBJ1-2	-	TRBD1	CASSRRQGDVYGYTF	TGCGCCAGCAGCCGGAGACAGGGGGATGTTTATGGCTACACCTTC
TRBV10-1	TRBJ2-5	few	TRBD1	CASSDRSDPGQGGLETQYF	TGCGCCAGCAGTGACCGTTCAGACCCGGGACAGGGAGGTTTGGAGACCCAGTACTTC
TRBV2	TRBJ1-2	few	TRBD1	CASEGGADYGYTF	TGTGCCAGCGAAGGGGGCGCCGACTATGGCTACACCTTC
TRBV6-5	TRBJ2-3	-	TRBD2	CASSPGGATDTQYF	TGTGCCAGCTCCCCCGGGGGGGCCACAGATACGCAGTATTTT
TRBV27	TRBJ2-5	once	-	CASSLLGRQETQYF	TGTGCCAGCAGTTTATTGGGCAGACAAGAGACCCAGTACTTC
TRBV12-3/TRBV12-4	TRBJ1-2	-	-	CASSRAGYGYTF	TGTGCCAGCAGCCGGGCAGGGTATGGCTACACCTTC
TRBV19	TRBJ1-5	-	TRBD1	CASSISLDRGGNQPQHF	TGTGCCAGTAGTATCTCCCTCGACAGGGGTGGCAATCAGCCCCAGCATTTT
TRBV5-1	TRBJ1-4	once	-	CASSFGQYNEKLFF	TGCGCCAGCAGCTTTGGACAGTATAATGAAAAACTGTTTTTT
TRBV4-1	TRBJ2-7	-	-	CASSQDPTRYYEQYF	TGCGCCAGCAGCCAAGACCCGACAAGGTACTACGAGCAGTACTTC
TRBV5-1	TRBJ1-4	-	-	CASSLSRVGEKLFF	TGCGCCAGCAGCTTGTCCAGGGTAGGGGAAAAACTGTTTTTT
TRBV21-1	TRBJ1-2	few	-	CASILGIQGYGYTF	TGTGCCAGCATCTTAGGGATACAGGGGTATGGCTACACCTTC
TRBV11-2	TRBJ2-7	-	TRBD2	CASSLEAGDSYEQYF	TGTGCCAGCAGCTTAGAGGCGGGGGACTCCTACGAGCAGTACTTC
TRBV19	TRBJ2-5	once	TRBD1	CASSMVTGKETQYF	TGTGCCAGTAGTATGGTGACAGGGAAAGAGACCCAGTACTTC
TRBV6-5	TRBJ2-1	-	TRBD1	CASSYSTRGNNEQFF	TGTGCCAGCAGTTACTCGACCAGGGGGAACAATGAGCAGTTCTTC
TRBV4-2	TRBJ1-5	-	-	CASSRENYSNQPQHF	TGTGCCAGCAGCCGAGAGAACTATAGCAATCAGCCCCAGCATTTT
TRBV3-1/TRBV3-2	TRBJ1-5	few	TRBD1	CASSPQGVSQPQHF	TGTGCCAGCAGCCCTCAGGGGGTTAGTCAGCCCCAGCATTTT
TRBV18	TRBJ2-2	-	-	CASSPVTSTGELFF	TGTGCCAGCTCACCAGTGACTTCCACCGGGGAGCTGTTTTTT
TRBV18	TRBJ2-7	-	-	CASSPRGRGLNHEQYF	TGTGCCAGCTCACCAAGAGGTCGCGGTCTCAACCACGAGCAGTACTTC
TRBV6-2/TRBV6-3	TRBJ2-5	-	-	CASSPQGGTQYF	TGTGCCAGCAGTCCCCAGGGGGGGACCCAGTACTTC
TRBV7-8	TRBJ2-1	-	TRBD1	CASSYRDSSYNEQFF	TGTGCCAGCAGCTACCGGGACAGCTCCTACAATGAGCAGTTCTTC
TRBV7-9	TRBJ1-2	once	-	CASSLGQADGYGYTF	TGTGCCAGCAGCTTAGGTCAGGCTGATGGCTATGGCTACACCTTC
TRBV7-9	TRBJ1-5	once	-	CASSPTNQPQHF	TGTGCCAGCAGCCCGACAAATCAGCCCCAGCATTTT
TRBV7-9	TRBJ2-2	-	TRBD2	CTGGSPNTGELFF	TGTACGGGGGGGTCGCCCAACACCGGGGAGCTGTTTTTT
TRBV30	TRBJ1-2	-	-	CAWSVELNGGYTF	TGTGCCTGGAGTGTTGAACTTAACGGTGGCTACACCTTC
TRBV4-3	TRBJ2-1	-	-	CASSQGAWGRPEQFF	TGCGCCAGCAGCCAAGGGGCATGGGGCCGCCCTGAGCAGTTCTTC
TRBV6-6	TRBJ1-6	-	-	CASSSEYNSPLHF	TGTGCCAGCAGTTCGGAGTATAATTCACCCCTCCACTTT
TRBV5-1	TRBJ2-7	-	TRBD1	CASSLGQGAYEQYF	TGCGCCAGCAGCTTGGGACAGGGTGCCTACGAGCAGTACTTC
TRBV15	TRBJ2-7	-	TRBD2	CATSRSPPGLAGNEQYF	TGTGCCACCAGCAGATCGCCCCCCGGACTAGCGGGAAACGAGCAGTACTTC
TRBV7-6	TRBJ2-7	-	TRBD2	CASSRLAGGAYEQYF	TGTGCCAGCAGCCGACTAGCGGGGGGAGCCTACGAGCAGTACTTC
TRBV7-3	TRBJ1-1	-	-	CASSLTGHTEAFF	TGTGCCAGCAGCTTAACGGGGCACACTGAAGCTTTCTTT
TRBV7-9	TRBJ1-6	-	-	CASSFGGAYNSPLHF	TGTGCCAGCAGCTTTGGGGGCGCCTATAATTCACCCCTCCACTTT
TRBV5-1	TRBJ2-3	-	-	CASSFGTHSTDTQYF	TGCGCCAGCAGCTTCGGGACACACAGCACAGATACGCAGTATTTT
TRBV11-3	TRBJ2-3	-	-	CASSLGGNTDTQYF	TGTGCCAGCAGCTTGGGGGGAAACACAGATACGCAGTATTTT
TRBV2	TRBJ2-7	-	-	CASRGLGASYEQYF	TGTGCCAGCAGGGGCCTAGGGGCCTCCTACGAGCAGTACTTC
TRBV30	TRBJ1-1	-	-	CAWSVTVPSFSNTEAFF	TGTGCCTGGAGTGTTACGGTCCCATCCTTCTCGAACACTGAAGCTTTCTTT
TRBV5-6	TRBJ2-3	-	-	CASSLKTGGTQYF	TGTGCCAGCAGCTTAAAAACCGGAGGTACGCAGTATTTT
TRBV6-5	TRBJ1-1	-	-	CASLARQNAEAFF	TGTGCCAGCCTGGCCAGACAAAACGCTGAAGCTTTCTTT
TRBV11-3	TRBJ2-5	-	TRBD1	CASSLGDRGGQETQYF	TGTGCCAGCAGCTTAGGTGACAGGGGAGGCCAAGAGACCCAGTACTTC
TRBV6-5	TRBJ1-2	-	TRBD1	CASRYRQGSAYTF	TGTGCCAGCAGGTATCGACAGGGATCGGCCTACACCTTC
TRBV5-1	TRBJ2-3	-	TRBD1	CASSTQGFRATRTDTQYF	TGCGCCAGCAGCACACAGGGGTTCCGCGCTACGCGCACAGATACGCAGTATTTT
TRBV12-3/TRBV12-4	TRBJ1-2	few	-	CASSYGEGYGYTF	TGTGCCAGCAGTTACGGGGAAGGCTATGGCTACACCTTC
TRBV11-3	TRBJ2-1	-	TRBD1	CASSTSTGAGTINEQFF	TGTGCCAGCAGCACATCGACAGGGGCTGGGACGATCAATGAGCAGTTCTTC
TRBV19	TRBJ1-5	once	TRBD1	CASATGGGNQPQHF	TGTGCCAGTGCGACAGGGGGAGGCAATCAGCCCCAGCATTTT
TRBV3-1/TRBV3-2	TRBJ1-3	-	TRBD1	CASLGTGDGNTIYF	TGTGCCAGCCTCGGGACAGGGGATGGAAACACCATATATTTT
TRBV18	TRBJ1-1	-	TRBD1	CASSPLGQGSTEAFF	TGTGCCAGCTCACCCCTCGGACAGGGGAGTACTGAAGCTTTCTTT
TRBV25-1	TRBJ2-4	-	-	CASSEWRHGEDIQYF	TGTGCCAGCAGTGAATGGAGGCATGGAGAGGACATTCAGTACTTC
TRBV29-1	TRBJ2-7	-	TRBD1	CSVEDQGQLGYEQYF	TGCAGCGTTGAAGATCAGGGACAGCTTGGGTACGAGCAGTACTTC
TRBV6-1	TRBJ2-7	-	TRBD2	CASSEFVTSGSYEQYF	TGTGCCAGCAGTGAATTCGTGACTAGCGGCTCCTACGAGCAGTACTTC
TRBV6-2/TRBV6-3	TRBJ2-3	once	TRBD1	CASSYSFQGARGGDTQYF	TGTGCCAGCAGTTACTCGTTTCAGGGGGCTCGAGGTGGGGATACGCAGTATTTT
TRBV6-1	TRBJ1-5	-	TRBD1	CASSEWAGGLPQHF	TGTGCCAGCAGTGAATGGGCAGGGGGTTTGCCCCAGCATTTT
TRBV11-3	TRBJ2-1	-	-	CASSLLVVAGIRNEQFF	TGTGCCAGCAGCCTACTTGTGGTGGCAGGGATCCGCAATGAGCAGTTCTTC
TRBV3-1/TRBV3-2	TRBJ1-1	-	-	CASSHRSSPNTEAFF	TGTGCCAGCAGCCACCGATCAAGCCCGAACACTGAAGCTTTCTTT
TRBV2	TRBJ1-2	-	TRBD1	CASRMGQEPNYGYTF	TGTGCCAGCAGGATGGGACAGGAGCCTAACTATGGCTACACCTTC
TRBV29-1	TRBJ2-1	few	-	CSVGGTTYNEQFF	TGCAGCGTTGGCGGGACCACTTACAATGAGCAGTTCTTC
TRBV11-2	TRBJ1-4	-	-	CASSLNTGAGEKLFF	TGTGCCAGCAGCTTAAACACGGGAGCAGGGGAAAAACTGTTTTTT
TRBV6-5	TRBJ2-5	-	TRBD1	CASSPLDRAETQYF	TGTGCCAGCAGCCCCCTGGACAGGGCAGAGACCCAGTACTTC